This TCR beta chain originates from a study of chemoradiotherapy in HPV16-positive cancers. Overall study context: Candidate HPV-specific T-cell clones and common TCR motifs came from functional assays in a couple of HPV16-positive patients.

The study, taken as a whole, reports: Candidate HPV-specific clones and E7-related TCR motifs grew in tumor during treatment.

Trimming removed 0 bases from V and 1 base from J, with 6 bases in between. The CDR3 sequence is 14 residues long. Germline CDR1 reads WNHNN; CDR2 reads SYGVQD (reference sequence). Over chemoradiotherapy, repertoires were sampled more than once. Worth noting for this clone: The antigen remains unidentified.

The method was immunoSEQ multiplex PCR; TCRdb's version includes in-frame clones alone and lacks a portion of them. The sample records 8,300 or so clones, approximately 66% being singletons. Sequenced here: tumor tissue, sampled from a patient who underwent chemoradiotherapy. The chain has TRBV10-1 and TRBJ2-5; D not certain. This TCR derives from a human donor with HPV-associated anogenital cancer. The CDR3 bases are TGCGCCAGCAGTGAGTCGAACGCCCAAGAGACCCAGTACTTC. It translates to CASSESNAQETQYF.